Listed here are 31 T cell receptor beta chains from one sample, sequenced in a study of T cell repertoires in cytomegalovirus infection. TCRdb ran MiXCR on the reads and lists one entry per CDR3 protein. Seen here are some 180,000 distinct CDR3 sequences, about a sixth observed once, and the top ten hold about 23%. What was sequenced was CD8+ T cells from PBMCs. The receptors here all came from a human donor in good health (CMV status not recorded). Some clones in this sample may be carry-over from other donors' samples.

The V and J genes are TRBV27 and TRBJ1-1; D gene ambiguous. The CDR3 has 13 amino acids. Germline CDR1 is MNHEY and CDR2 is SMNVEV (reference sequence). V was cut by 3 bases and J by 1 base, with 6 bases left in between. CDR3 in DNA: TGTGCCAGCAGTTTTGCAGAGAACACTGAAGCTTTCTTT. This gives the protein CASSFAENTEAFF.

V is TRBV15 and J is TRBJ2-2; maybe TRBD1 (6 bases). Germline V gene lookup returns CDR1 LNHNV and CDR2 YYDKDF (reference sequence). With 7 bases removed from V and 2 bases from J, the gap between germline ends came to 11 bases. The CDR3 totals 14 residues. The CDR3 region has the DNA TGTGCCACCACACAGGGCGGAAACACCGGGGAGCTGTTTTTT. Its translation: CATTQGGNTGELFF.

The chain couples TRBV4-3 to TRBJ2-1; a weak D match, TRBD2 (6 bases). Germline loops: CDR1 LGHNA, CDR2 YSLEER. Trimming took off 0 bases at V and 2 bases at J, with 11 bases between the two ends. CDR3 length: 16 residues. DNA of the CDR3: TGCGCCAGCAGCCAAGATAAGAGACTAGCCTACAATGAGCAGTTCTTC. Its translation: CASSQDKRLAYNEQFF.

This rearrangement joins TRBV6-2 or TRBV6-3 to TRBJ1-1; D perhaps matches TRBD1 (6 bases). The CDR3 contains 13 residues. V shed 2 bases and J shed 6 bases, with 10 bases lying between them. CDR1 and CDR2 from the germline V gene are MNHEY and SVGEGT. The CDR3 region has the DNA TGTGCCAGCAGTTACGTCGGGACATCTGAAGCTTTCTTT. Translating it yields CASSYVGTSEAFF.

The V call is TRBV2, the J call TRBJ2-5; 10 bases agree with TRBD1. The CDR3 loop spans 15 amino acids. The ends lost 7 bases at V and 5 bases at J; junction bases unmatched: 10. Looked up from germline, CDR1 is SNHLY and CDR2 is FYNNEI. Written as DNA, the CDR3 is TGTGCCAGCAAGGGGGGACAGGGGACCCCGGAGACCCAGTACTTC. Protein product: CASKGGQGTPETQYF.

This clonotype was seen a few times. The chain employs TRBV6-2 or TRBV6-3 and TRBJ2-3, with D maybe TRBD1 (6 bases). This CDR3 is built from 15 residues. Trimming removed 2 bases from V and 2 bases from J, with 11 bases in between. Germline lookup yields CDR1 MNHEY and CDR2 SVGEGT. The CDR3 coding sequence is TGTGCCAGCAGTTACAGCCGGGACACCACAGATACGCAGTATTTT. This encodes CASSYSRDTTDTQYF.

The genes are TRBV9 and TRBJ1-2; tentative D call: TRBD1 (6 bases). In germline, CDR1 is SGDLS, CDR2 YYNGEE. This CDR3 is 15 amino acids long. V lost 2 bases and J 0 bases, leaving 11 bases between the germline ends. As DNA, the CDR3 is TGTGCCAGCAGCGTTCCCGGGGGCGCTAACTATGGCTACACCTTC. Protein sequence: CASSVPGGANYGYTF.

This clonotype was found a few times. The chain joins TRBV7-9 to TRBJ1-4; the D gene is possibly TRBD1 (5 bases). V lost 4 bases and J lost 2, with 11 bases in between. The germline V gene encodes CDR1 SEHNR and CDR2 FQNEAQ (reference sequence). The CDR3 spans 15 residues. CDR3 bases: TGTGCCAGCAGCTCCGGGACTTCTACTAATGAAAAACTGTTTTTT. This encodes CASSSGTSTNEKLFF.

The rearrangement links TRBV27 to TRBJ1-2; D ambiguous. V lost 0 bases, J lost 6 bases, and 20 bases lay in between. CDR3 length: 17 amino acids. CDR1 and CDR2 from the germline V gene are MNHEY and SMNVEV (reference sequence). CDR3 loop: CASSLSMQVEKVDGYTF. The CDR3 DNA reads TGTGCCAGCAGTTTATCGATGCAGGTTGAGAAAGTGGATGGCTACACCTTC.

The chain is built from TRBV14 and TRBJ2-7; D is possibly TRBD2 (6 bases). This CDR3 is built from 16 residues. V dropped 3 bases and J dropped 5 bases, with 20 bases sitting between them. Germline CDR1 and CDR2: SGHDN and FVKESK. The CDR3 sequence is CASSQLFGTRPDEQYF. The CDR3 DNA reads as TGTGCCAGCAGCCAGTTGTTCGGGACTCGCCCTGACGAGCAGTACTTC.

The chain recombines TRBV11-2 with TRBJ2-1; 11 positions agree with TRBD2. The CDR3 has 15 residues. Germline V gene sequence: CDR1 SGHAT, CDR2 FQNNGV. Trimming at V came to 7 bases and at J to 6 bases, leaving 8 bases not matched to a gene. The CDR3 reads CASTVGTSGLNEQFF. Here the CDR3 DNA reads TGTGCCAGCACCGTCGGGACTAGCGGACTCAATGAGCAGTTCTTC.

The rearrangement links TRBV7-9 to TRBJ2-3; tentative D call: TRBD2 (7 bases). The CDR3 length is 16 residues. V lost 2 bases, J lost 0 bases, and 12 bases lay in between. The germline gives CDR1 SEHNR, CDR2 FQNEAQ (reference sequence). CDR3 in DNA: TGTGCCAGCAGCTTACGCGGGGGCCCTAGCACAGATACGCAGTATTTT. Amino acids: CASSLRGGPSTDTQYF.

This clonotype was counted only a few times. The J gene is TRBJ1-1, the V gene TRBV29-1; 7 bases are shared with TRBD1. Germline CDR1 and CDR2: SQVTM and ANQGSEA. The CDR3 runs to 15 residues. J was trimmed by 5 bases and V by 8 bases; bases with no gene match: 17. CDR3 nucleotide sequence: TGCAGCTCTCACCAGGGGGGGAGGTCGGGGACTGAAGCTTTCTTT. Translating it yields CSSHQGGRSGTEAFF.

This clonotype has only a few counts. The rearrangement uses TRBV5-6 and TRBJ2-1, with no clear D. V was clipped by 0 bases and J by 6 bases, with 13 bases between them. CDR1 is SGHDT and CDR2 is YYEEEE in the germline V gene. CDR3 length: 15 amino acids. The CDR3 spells CASSLANTAPNEQFF. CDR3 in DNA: TGTGCCAGCAGCTTGGCCAATACCGCTCCCAATGAGCAGTTCTTC.

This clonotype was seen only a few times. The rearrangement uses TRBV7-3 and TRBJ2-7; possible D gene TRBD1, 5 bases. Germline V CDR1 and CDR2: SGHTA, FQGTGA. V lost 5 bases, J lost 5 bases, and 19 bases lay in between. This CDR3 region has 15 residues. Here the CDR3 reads CASSPEGAGRNEQYF. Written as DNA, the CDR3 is TGTGCCAGCAGCCCCGAAGGGGCAGGGCGGAACGAGCAGTACTTC.

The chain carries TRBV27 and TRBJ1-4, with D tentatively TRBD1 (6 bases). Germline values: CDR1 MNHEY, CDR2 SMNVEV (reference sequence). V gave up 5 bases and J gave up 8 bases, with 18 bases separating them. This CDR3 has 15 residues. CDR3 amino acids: CASSPWTASPEKLFF. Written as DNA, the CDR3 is TGTGCCAGCAGTCCTTGGACAGCCAGCCCAGAAAAACTGTTTTTT. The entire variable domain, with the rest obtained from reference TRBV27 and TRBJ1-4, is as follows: EAQVTQNPRYLITVTGKKLTVTCSQNMNHEYMSWYRQDPGLGLRQIYYSMNVEVTDKGDVPEGYKVSRKEKRNFPLILESPSPNQTSLYFCASSPWTASPEKLFFGSGTQLSVL.

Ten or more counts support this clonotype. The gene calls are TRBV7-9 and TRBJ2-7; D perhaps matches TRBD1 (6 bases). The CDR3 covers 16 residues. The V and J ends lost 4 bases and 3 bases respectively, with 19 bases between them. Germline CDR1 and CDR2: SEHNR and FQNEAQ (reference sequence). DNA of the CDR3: TGTGCCAGCAGCTCCGCCGGGACACCTAACTTCTACGAGCAGTACTTC. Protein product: CASSSAGTPNFYEQYF.

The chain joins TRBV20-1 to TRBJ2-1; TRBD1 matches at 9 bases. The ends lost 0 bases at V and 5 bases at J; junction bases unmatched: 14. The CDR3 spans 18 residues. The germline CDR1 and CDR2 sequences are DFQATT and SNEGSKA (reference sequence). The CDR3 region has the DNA TGCAGTGCTAGAGATCGGACAGGGGCTGCACAGGGAAACAATGAGCAGTTCTTC. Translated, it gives CSARDRTGAAQGNNEQFF.

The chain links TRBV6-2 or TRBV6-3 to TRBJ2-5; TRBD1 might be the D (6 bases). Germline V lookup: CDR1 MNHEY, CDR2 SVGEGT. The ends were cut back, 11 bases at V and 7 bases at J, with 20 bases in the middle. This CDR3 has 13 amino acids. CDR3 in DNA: TGTGCCCCTTCCCGGGACACCCAGGGGACCCAGTACTTC. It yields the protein CAPSRDTQGTQYF.

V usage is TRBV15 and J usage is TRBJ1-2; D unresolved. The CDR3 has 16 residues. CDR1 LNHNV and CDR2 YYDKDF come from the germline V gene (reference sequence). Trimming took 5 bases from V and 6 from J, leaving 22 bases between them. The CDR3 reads CATSPREASRGNGYTF. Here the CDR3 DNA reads TGTGCCACCAGCCCCCGGGAAGCGTCCCGGGGTAATGGCTACACCTTC.

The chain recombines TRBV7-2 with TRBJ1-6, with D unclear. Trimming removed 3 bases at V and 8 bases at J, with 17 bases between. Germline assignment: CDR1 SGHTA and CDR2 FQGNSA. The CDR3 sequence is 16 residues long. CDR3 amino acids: CASSFEVGNSHSPLHF. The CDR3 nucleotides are TGTGCCAGCAGCTTCGAAGTCGGAAACAGCCATTCACCCCTCCACTTT.

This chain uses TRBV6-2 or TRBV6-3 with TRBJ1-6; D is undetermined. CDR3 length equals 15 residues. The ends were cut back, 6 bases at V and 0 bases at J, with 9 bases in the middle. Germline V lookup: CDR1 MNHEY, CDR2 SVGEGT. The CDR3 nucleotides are TGTGCCAGCAGACCCTGGAGCTCCTATAATTCACCCCTCCACTTT. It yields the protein CASRPWSSYNSPLHF.

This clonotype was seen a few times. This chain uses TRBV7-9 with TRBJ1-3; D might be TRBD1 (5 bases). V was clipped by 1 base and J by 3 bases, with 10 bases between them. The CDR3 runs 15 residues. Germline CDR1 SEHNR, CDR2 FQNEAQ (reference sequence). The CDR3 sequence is CASSLGGAYGNTIYF. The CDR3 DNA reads TGTGCCAGCAGCTTAGGTGGGGCTTATGGAAACACCATATATTTT.

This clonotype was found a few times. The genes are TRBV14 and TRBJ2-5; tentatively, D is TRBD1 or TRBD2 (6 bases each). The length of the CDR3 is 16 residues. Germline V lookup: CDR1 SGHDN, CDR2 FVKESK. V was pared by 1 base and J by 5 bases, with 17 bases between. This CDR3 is CASSQGSRGLRETQYF. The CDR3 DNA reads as TGTGCCAGCAGCCAAGGCTCACGGGGGCTGCGGGAGACCCAGTACTTC. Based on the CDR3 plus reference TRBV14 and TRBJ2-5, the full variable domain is EAGVTQFPSHSVIEKGQTVTLRCDPISGHDNLYWYRRVMGKEIKFLLHFVKESKQDESGMPNNRFLAERTGGTYSTLKVQPAELEDSGVYFCASSQGSRGLRETQYFGPGTRLLVL.

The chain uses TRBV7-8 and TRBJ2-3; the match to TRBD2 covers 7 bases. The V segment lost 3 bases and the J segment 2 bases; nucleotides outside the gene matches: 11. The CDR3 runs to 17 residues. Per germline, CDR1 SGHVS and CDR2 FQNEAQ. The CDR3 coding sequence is TGTGCCAGCAGCTTGCCGCTAGCGGCCCCTCCCACAGATACGCAGTATTTT. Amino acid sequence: CASSLPLAAPPTDTQYF.

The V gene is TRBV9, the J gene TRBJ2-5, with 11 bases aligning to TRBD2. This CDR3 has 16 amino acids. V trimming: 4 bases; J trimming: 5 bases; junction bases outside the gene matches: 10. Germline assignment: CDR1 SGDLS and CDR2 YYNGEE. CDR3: CASSPPGLAALETQYF. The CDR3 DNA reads TGTGCCAGCAGCCCCCCGGGACTAGCGGCCTTGGAGACCCAGTACTTC.

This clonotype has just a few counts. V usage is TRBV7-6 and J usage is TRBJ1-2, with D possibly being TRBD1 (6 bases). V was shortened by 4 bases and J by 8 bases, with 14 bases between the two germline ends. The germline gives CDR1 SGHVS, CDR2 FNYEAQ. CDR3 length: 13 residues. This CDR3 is CASSYAGGAGYTF. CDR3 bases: TGTGCCAGCAGCTATGCGGGGGGCGCGGGCTACACCTTC.

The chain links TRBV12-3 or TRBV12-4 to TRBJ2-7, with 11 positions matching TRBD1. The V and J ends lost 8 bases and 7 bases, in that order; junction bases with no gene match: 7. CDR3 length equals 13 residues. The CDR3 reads CASSGTGGHEQYF. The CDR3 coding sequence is TGTGCCAGCTCCGGGACAGGGGGGCATGAGCAGTACTTC.

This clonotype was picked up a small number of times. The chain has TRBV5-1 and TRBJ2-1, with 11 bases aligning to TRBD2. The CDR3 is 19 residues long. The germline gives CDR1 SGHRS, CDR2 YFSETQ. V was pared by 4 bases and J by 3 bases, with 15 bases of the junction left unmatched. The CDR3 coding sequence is TGCGCCAGCAGCGCCTCCGGGACTAGCGGTAGAAGTGTCTACAATGAGCAGTTCTTC. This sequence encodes CASSASGTSGRSVYNEQFF. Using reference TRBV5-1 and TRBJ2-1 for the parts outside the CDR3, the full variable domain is KAGVTQTPRYLIKTRGQQVTLSCSPISGHRSVSWYQQTPGQGLQFLFEYFSETQRNKGNFPGRFSGRQFSNSRSEMNVSTLELGDSALYLCASSASGTSGRSVYNEQFFGPGTRLTVL.

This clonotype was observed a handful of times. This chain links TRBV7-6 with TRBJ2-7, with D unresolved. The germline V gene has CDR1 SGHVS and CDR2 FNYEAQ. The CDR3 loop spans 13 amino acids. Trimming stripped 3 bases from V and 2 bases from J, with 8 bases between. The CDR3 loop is CASSLKRTYEQYF. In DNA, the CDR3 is TGTGCCAGCAGCTTGAAGAGAACCTACGAGCAGTACTTC.

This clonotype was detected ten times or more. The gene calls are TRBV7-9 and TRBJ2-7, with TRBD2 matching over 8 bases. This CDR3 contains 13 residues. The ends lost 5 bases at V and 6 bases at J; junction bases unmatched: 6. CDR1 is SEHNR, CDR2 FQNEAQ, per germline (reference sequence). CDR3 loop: CASSGSGGREQYF. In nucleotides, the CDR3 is TGTGCCAGCAGCGGCAGCGGGGGACGCGAGCAGTACTTC.